A single sample gave rise to the 10 T cell receptor beta chains below, sequenced in a study of control samples from healthy donors and cancer patients. Repertoires were generated with immunoSEQ multiplex PCR, while TCRdb's copy carries only in-frame clones and drops some. The table lists about 140,000 clones, under 95% of them singletons, with approximately 7% in the top ten. What was sequenced was blood. The origin of the receptors is a man between 18 and 29 years old in good health.

The chain has TRBV5-6 and TRBJ2-1, with D perhaps TRBD1 (6 bases). The V gene lost 3 bases and the J gene lost 3 bases, with 16 bases spanning the gap. CDR1 and CDR2 (germline): SGHDT, YYEEEE. This CDR3 is 16 amino acids long. The CDR3 bases are TGTGCCAGCAGCTCCACCTCCGGGACATTCTACAATGAGCAGTTCTTC. Protein: CASSSTSGTFYNEQFF.

The chain uses TRBV30 and TRBJ1-1; 8 nucleotides align to TRBD1. After removal of 5 bases from V and 0 bases from J, the junction contained 2 bases not matched to a gene. Germline CDR1 and CDR2: GTSNPN and SVGIG (reference sequence). This CDR3 spans 13 amino acids. This chain's CDR3 is CAWRQGMNTEAFF. CDR3 coding DNA: TGTGCCTGGCGACAGGGGATGAACACTGAAGCTTTCTTT. The full variable domain, its missing parts supplied by reference TRBV30 and TRBJ1-1, is SQTIHQWPATLVQPVGSPLSLECTVEGTSNPNLYWYRQAAGRGLQLLFYSVGIGQISSEVPQNLSASRPQDRQFILSSKKLLLSDSGFYLCAWRQGMNTEAFFGQGTRLTVV.

The gene calls are TRBV7-2 and TRBJ1-2; D unclear. Trimming took 1 base from V and 4 from J, leaving 7 bases between them. Germline V lookup: CDR1 SGHTA, CDR2 FQGNSA. CDR3 length: 13 residues. CDR3 loop: CASSLEFSYGYTF. CDR3 DNA: TGTGCCAGCAGCTTAGAGTTCAGCTATGGCTACACCTTC.

This chain links TRBV12-3 or TRBV12-4 with TRBJ1-1, with D maybe TRBD1 (6 bases). This CDR3 comprises 13 residues. V lost 5 bases and J 6 bases, leaving 13 bases between the germline ends. The CDR3 sequence: CASSAQGWAEAFF. The CDR3 bases are TGTGCCAGCAGTGCACAGGGATGGGCTGAAGCTTTCTTT.

The chain joins TRBV19 to TRBJ1-1, with TRBD1 matching 8 bases. The germline V gene has CDR1 LNHDA and CDR2 SQIVND (reference sequence). V trimming: 3 bases; J trimming: 5 bases; junction bases outside the gene matches: 5. CDR3 length: 14 residues. The CDR3 nucleotides are TGTGCCAGTAGTATCCAGGGGGCGGGAACTGAAGCTTTCTTT. Amino acids: CASSIQGAGTEAFF. The full variable domain, rest sourced from reference TRBV19 and TRBJ1-1, is DGGITQSPKYLFRKEGQNVTLSCEQNLNHDAMYWYRQDPGQGLRLIYYSQIVNDFQKGDIAEGYSVSREKKESFPLTVTSAQKNPTAFYLCASSIQGAGTEAFFGQGTRLTVV.

The gene calls are TRBV7-2 and TRBJ2-3, with 15 bases that match TRBD2. The CDR3 is made up of 17 amino acids. CDR1 is SGHTA and CDR2 is FQGNSA in the germline V gene. The junction had 5 bases not matched to a gene; V was cut back by 5 bases and J by 2 bases. This CDR3 is CASSIRTSGGATDTQYF. The DNA of the CDR3 is TGTGCCAGCAGCATCCGGACTAGCGGGGGGGCCACAGATACGCAGTATTTT. Complete variable domain (other parts from reference TRBV7-2 and TRBJ2-3): GAGVSQSPSNKVTEKGKDVELRCDPISGHTALYWYRQSLGQGLEFLIYFQGNSAPDKSGLPSDRFSAERTGGSVSTLTIQRTQQEDSAVYLCASSIRTSGGATDTQYFGPGTRLTVL.

This clone has more than one count but fewer than ten. Here the CDR3 reads CASSLGSSQSYGYTF. The CDR3, as DNA: TGTGCCAGCTCACTCGGTAGCAGTCAGAGCTATGGCTACACCTTC. V is TRBV6-5 and J is TRBJ1-2; D gene unclear. The germline V gene has CDR1 MNHEY and CDR2 SVGAGI. Deletions cut 8 bases from V and 4 bases from J, with 20 bases between. The CDR3 length is 15 residues.

Only one count was recorded for this clone. This chain links TRBV3-1 (or the pseudogene TRBV3-2) with TRBJ1-1; TRBD1 might be the D (6 bases). The CDR3 consists of 14 residues. V was pared by 4 bases and J by 7 bases, with 16 bases between. Germline CDR1 reads LGHDT; CDR2 reads YNNKEL (reference sequence). The CDR3, as DNA: TGTGCCAGCAGCCGAATAACAGGGTTGCGTGAAGCTTTCTTT. It encodes CASSRITGLREAFF.

As regards this clone: Other DNA variants within this sample encode the same CDR3. The chain recombines TRBV16 with TRBJ2-7; perhaps D is TRBD1 or TRBD2 (5 bases each). The length of the CDR3 is 11 residues. The V gene lost 2 bases and the J gene lost 7 bases, with 6 bases spanning the gap. Per the germline V gene, CDR1 is KGHSY and CDR2 is FQNENV. In DNA form, the CDR3 reads TGTGCCAGCAGCCAAGGGGGAGAGCAGTACTTC. This translates into CASSQGGEQYF.

This clone was detected a few times. At the DNA level, this CDR3 is encoded by other sequences in the same sample as well. This rearrangement joins TRBV18 to TRBJ1-1; 7 bases match TRBD1. Losses at the gene ends were 8 bases for V and 2 bases for J; bases not matched to a gene: 5. Per germline, CDR1 KGHSH and CDR2 LQKENI. The CDR3 is 13 amino acids. This CDR3 reads CASSRQGNTEAFF. CDR3 bases: TGTGCCAGCAGCCGACAGGGTAACACTGAAGCTTTCTTT.